The 30 T cell receptor beta chains presented below share a single source sample, sequenced in a study of radiotherapy plus CTLA-4 blockade in lung cancer. Repertoires were generated with immunoSEQ multiplex PCR, while TCRdb's copy carries only in-frame clones and drops some. Of roughly 50,000 clones detected, more than 70% appear once; the ten largest clones hold around 10%. Sequenced here: peripheral blood, sampled from a patient treated with radiotherapy plus ipilimumab. The receptors come from a human donor with non-small cell lung cancer who had stable disease on radiotherapy plus ipilimumab.

The V call is TRBV9, the J call TRBJ2-7; 8 bases map to TRBD2. Losses at the gene ends were 4 bases for V and 2 bases for J; bases not matched to a gene: 11. CDR3 length: 16 amino acids. Germline V CDR1 and CDR2: SGDLS, YYNGEE. CDR3 sequence (DNA): TGTGCCAGCAGCTCTAGCCGACTAGCGCCAGCCTACGAGCAGTACTTC. Amino acid sequence: CASSSSRLAPAYEQYF.

The chain combines TRBV5-4 with TRBJ2-2; D possibly corresponds to TRBD2 (6 bases). CDR1 and CDR2 (germline): SGHNT, YYREEE (reference sequence). This CDR3 has 16 amino acids. Trimming removed 1 base at V and 2 bases at J, with 12 bases between. The CDR3 DNA follows: TGTGCCAGCAGCTTGCCCCCGGGGGTTAACACCGGGGAGCTGTTTTTT. This codes for CASSLPPGVNTGELFF.

This clone occurred a few times. The rearrangement links TRBV4-3 to TRBJ1-4; 9 bases agree with TRBD1. Germline CDR1 reads LGHNA; CDR2 reads YSLEER. This CDR3 comprises 15 residues. V gave up 2 bases and J gave up 6 bases; unmatched junction bases: 4. The CDR3 bases are TGCGCCAGCAGCCAATTCGGGACAGGGCATGAAAAACTGTTTTTT. It codes for CASSQFGTGHEKLFF.

With regard to this clone: This CDR3 fails to terminate in the conserved phenylalanine or tryptophan, so it likely reflects a read error. The J gene is TRBJ1-1, the V gene TRBV5-1; TRBD1 agrees at 12 bases. The CDR3 loop spans 17 amino acids. Germline CDR1 SGHRS, CDR2 YFSETQ. As DNA, the CDR3 is TGCGCTAGCAGCTTGGCTGCGGGACAGGGGGCTGGGACTGAAGCTTTCCTT. It codes for CASSLAAGQGAGTEAFL.

The chain recombines TRBV6-5 with TRBJ1-2; 10 bases are a match to TRBD1. The germline V gene has CDR1 MNHEY and CDR2 SVGAGI. The junction had 7 bases not matched to a gene; V was cut back by 5 bases and J by 7 bases. The CDR3 is 14 residues long. CDR3 coding DNA: TGTGCCAGCAGTCCCGGGACAGGGGCAGGTGGCTACACCTTC. Its protein product is CASSPGTGAGGYTF.

The DNA for the CDR3 is TGTGCCAGCAGCGTAGTTTTAGCTGATGAGCAGTTCTTC. Its translation is CASSVVLADEQFF. The chain carries TRBV9 and TRBJ2-1; D is uncertain. The germline V gene encodes CDR1 SGDLS and CDR2 YYNGEE. Trimming took 0 bases from V and 8 from J, leaving 9 bases between them. The CDR3 length is 13 residues.

The rearrangement uses TRBV5-4 and TRBJ2-2, with 7 bases identical to TRBD1. The CDR3 sequence is 17 residues long. After removal of 4 bases from V and 5 bases from J, the junction contained 14 bases not matched to a gene. Germline V gene lookup returns CDR1 SGHNT and CDR2 YYREEE (reference sequence). The DNA of the CDR3 is TGTGCCAGCAGCCCACGAGGCAGGGGGATTGTTACCGGGGAGCTGTTTTTT. As protein: CASSPRGRGIVTGELFF.

This clone has only one observation. The chain carries TRBV5-1 and TRBJ1-1, with TRBD1 as a possible D gene (5 bases). The CDR3 is 14 residues long. The germline V gene encodes CDR1 SGHRS and CDR2 YFSETQ. Deletions cut 0 bases from V and 11 bases from J, with 17 bases between. CDR3 bases: TGCGCCAGCAGCTTGGCCGTCGACAGAGTCGGGGCTTTCTTT. This sequence encodes CASSLAVDRVGAFF.

The rearrangement joins TRBV7-9 to TRBJ1-2; D not resolved. Germline V gene lookup returns CDR1 SEHNR and CDR2 FQNEAQ (reference sequence). The CDR3 spans 12 residues. V was clipped by 5 bases and J by 7 bases, with 11 bases between them. DNA for the CDR3: TGTGCCAGCAGCCTGACGGGGTTTGGCTACACCTTC. Translating it yields CASSLTGFGYTF.

V is TRBV19 and J is TRBJ1-3; no definite D call. This CDR3 contains 15 residues. In germline, CDR1 is LNHDA, CDR2 SQIVND (reference sequence). The V end lost 7 bases, the J end lost 0 bases, and 13 bases lay between the germline ends. CDR3 amino acids: CASKPLVNSGNTIYF. Here the CDR3 DNA reads TGTGCCAGTAAACCGCTTGTTAACTCTGGAAACACCATATATTTT.

A word on this clone: Sequence at one end of the junction differs from germline and may be a read error. This sequence joins TRBV14 and TRBJ2-1; possible D gene TRBD1, 6 bases. CDR1 SGHDN and CDR2 FVKESK come from the germline V gene. This CDR3 contains 14 residues. The CDR3 nucleotides read TGTGCCAGCAGCCCAATGCAGGGGTTCAATGCGCAGTTCTTC. This gives the protein CASSPMQGFNAQFF.

This clone has just a few counts. The rearrangement uses TRBV18 and TRBJ1-1; the D is unclear. Trimming removed 0 bases at V and 1 base at J, with 9 bases between. The CDR3 sequence is 15 residues long. Germline assignment: CDR1 KGHSH and CDR2 LQKENI. The CDR3 DNA reads as TGTGCCAGCTCACCACCGGACGGAAGGAACACTGAAGCTTTCTTT. It codes for CASSPPDGRNTEAFF.

This clone has just one count. The chain joins TRBV5-1 to TRBJ2-2; 9 bases map to TRBD1. This CDR3 is built from 15 residues. The V gene end was trimmed by 4 bases and the J gene end by 1 base; junction bases not matched to a gene: 2. Germline CDR1 SGHRS, CDR2 YFSETQ. The CDR3 nucleotides read TGCGCCAGCAGCACGGGACAGGGGAACACCGGGGAGCTGTTTTTT. Amino acids: CASSTGQGNTGELFF. The full variable domain, completed using reference TRBV5-1 and TRBJ2-2, is KAGVTQTPRYLIKTRGQQVTLSCSPISGHRSVSWYQQTPGQGLQFLFEYFSETQRNKGNFPGRFSGRQFSNSRSEMNVSTLELGDSALYLCASSTGQGNTGELFFGEGSRLTVL.

The chain employs TRBV4-1 and TRBJ1-6; D is uncertain. The germline gives CDR1 MGHRA, CDR2 YSYEKL. Trimming pared 5 bases from V and 0 bases from J, leaving 11 bases between. The CDR3 has 16 residues. CDR3 loop: CASSAFGSSYNSPLHF. Written as DNA, the CDR3 is TGCGCCAGCAGCGCTTTCGGTAGCTCCTATAATTCACCCCTCCACTTT.

The CDR3 region has the DNA TGTGCCAGCCCCTCACTGGGACAGGGACAGCCCCAGCATTTT. Protein: CASPSLGQGQPQHF. The V and J genes are TRBV14 and TRBJ1-5; 9 bases agree with TRBD1. With 8 bases clipped from V and 7 bases from J, the junction kept 9 bases outside the gene matches. CDR3 length equals 14 residues. From germline, CDR1 is SGHDN and CDR2 FVKESK.

Concerning this clone: Other DNA sequences of this sample code for an identical CDR3. The chain has TRBV20-1 and TRBJ2-5; no reliable D call. This CDR3 has 11 amino acids. Germline V CDR1 and CDR2: DFQATT, SNEGSKA (reference sequence). The V and J ends lost 3 bases and 1 base respectively, with 3 bases between them. CDR3 DNA sequence: TGCAGTGCTAGGCCCCAAGAGACCCAGTACTTC. Translated, it gives CSARPQETQYF.

V gene TRBV12-2 combines with J gene TRBJ1-5; the table's D call of TRBD1 was not tested on the DNA. TRBV12-2 is an annotated pseudogene. CDR3 length equals 17 residues. The CDR3 here is CASRCPNRDRGNQPQHF. CDR3 DNA: TGTGCAAGTCGCTGCCCTAACCGGGACAGGGGAAATCAGCCCCAGCATTTT.

The J gene is TRBJ1-6, the V gene TRBV25-1; perhaps TRBD1 as D (5 bases). The CDR3 extends over 15 amino acids. Germline V gives CDR1 MGHDK, CDR2 SYGVNS. Trimming took 8 bases from V and 7 from J, leaving 18 bases between them. This CDR3 is CASLSTGTYNSPLHF. CDR3 nucleotide sequence: TGTGCCAGCCTCTCCACCGGGACTTACAATTCACCCCTCCACTTT.

This clone was detected a few times. The chain combines TRBV5-8 with TRBJ2-2, with D perhaps matching TRBD1 (6 bases). V was trimmed by 0 bases and J by 1 base, leaving 10 bases between them. The CDR3 sequence is 16 residues long. CDR1 and CDR2 from the germline V gene are SGHTS and YDEGEE. The CDR3 here is CASSLEAGVNTGELFF. CDR3 nucleotides: TGTGCCAGCAGCTTGGAGGCAGGGGTGAACACCGGGGAGCTGTTTTTT.

CDR3 sequence reads: CASSSFSNGELFF. The CDR3 DNA reads TGTGCCAGCAGCTCCTTTTCTAACGGGGAGCTGTTTTTT. The chain uses TRBV11-3 and TRBJ2-2, with no clear D. The CDR3 consists of 13 residues. Per germline, CDR1 SGHNT and CDR2 YENEEA. V lost 4 bases and J 7 bases, leaving 10 bases between the germline ends.

This CDR3 is CASSSQGARLMVENTEAFF. CDR3 DNA sequence: TGTGCCAGCAGTTCACAGGGGGCGCGATTAATGGTGGAGAACACTGAAGCTTTCTTT. The rearrangement links TRBV27 to TRBJ1-1; TRBD1 matches 9 bases. The CDR3 is made up of 19 amino acids. In germline, CDR1 is MNHEY, CDR2 SMNVEV (reference sequence). V lost 4 bases to trimming and J lost 1 base; unmatched junction nucleotides: 16.

This sequence joins TRBV2 and TRBJ1-6; D remains ambiguous. The CDR3 runs to 12 residues. CDR1 SNHLY and CDR2 FYNNEI come from the germline V gene. V gave up 5 bases and J gave up 5 bases, with 4 bases separating them. The CDR3 spells CASSPDNSPLHF. The CDR3 region has the DNA TGTGCCAGCAGTCCCGATAATTCACCCCTCCACTTT.

This chain connects TRBV2 to TRBJ1-1; 10 bases agree with TRBD1. Per germline, CDR1 SNHLY and CDR2 FYNNEI. V gave up 3 bases and J gave up 4 bases; unmatched junction bases: 8. This CDR3 is built from 16 residues. As DNA, the CDR3 is TGTGCCAGCAGTGACTCGGGGGACAGGGGAGCCACTGAAGCTTTCTTT. It yields the protein CASSDSGDRGATEAFF.

This chain joins TRBV9 and TRBJ1-5, with a weak D call TRBD1 (5 bases). The V and J ends lost 4 bases and 0 bases respectively, with 8 bases between them. Germline-derived CDR1 and CDR2 are SGDLS and YYNGEE. This CDR3 has 14 residues. The CDR3 region is CASSQGPSNQPQHF. CDR3 sequence (DNA): TGTGCCAGCAGCCAGGGCCCTAGCAATCAGCCCCAGCATTTT.

This clone is a singleton in its sample. The junction departs from germline at one end; a sequencing error may be responsible. This sequence joins TRBV19 and TRBJ2-5, with D perhaps matching TRBD2 (6 bases). Matching the DNA end better, TRBJ2-7 makes the J call doubtful. Per germline, CDR1 LNHDA and CDR2 SQIVND (reference sequence). This CDR3 spans 15 amino acids. The CDR3 protein is CASSTLVGGTYEQYF. CDR3 sequence (DNA): TGTGCCAGCAGTACTCTAGTGGGAGGTACCTACGAGCAGTACTTC.

The chain combines TRBV6-1 with TRBJ1-3; possible D gene TRBD1, 6 bases. The CDR3 has 15 residues. Between the trimmed V and J ends, which lost 8 bases and 0 bases, there was a span of 14 bases. CDR1 is MNHNS and CDR2 is SASEGT in the germline V gene. CDR3: CASGSTGISGNTIYF. The DNA of the CDR3 is TGTGCCAGCGGGTCAACAGGGATCTCTGGAAACACCATATATTTT.

This CDR3 reads CASSQEDRGLDTQYF. The CDR3 DNA reads as TGTGCCAGCAGCCAAGAGGACAGGGGGCTTGATACGCAGTATTTT. The rearrangement uses TRBV4-2 and TRBJ2-3, with 11 bases identical to TRBD1. V shed 0 bases, J shed 6 bases, and the junction held 2 bases outside the gene matches. CDR1 LGHNA and CDR2 YNFKEQ come from the germline V gene. CDR3 length equals 15 residues.

The chain recombines TRBV18 with TRBJ2-3; 11 nucleotides agree with TRBD2. With V trimmed by 8 bases and J by 3 bases, 4 bases remained unmatched. Germline V CDR1 and CDR2: KGHSH, LQKENI. The CDR3 contains 14 residues. The CDR3 DNA reads TGTGCCAGCGGCACTAGCGGGGGAACAGATACGCAGTATTTT. Encoded protein: CASGTSGGTDTQYF.

The rearrangement uses TRBV5-1 and TRBJ2-4; D tentatively fits TRBD1 or TRBD2 (5 bases each). This CDR3 region has 15 residues. Trimming took off 4 bases at V and 4 bases at J, with 15 bases between the two ends. Germline V gives CDR1 SGHRS, CDR2 YFSETQ. Written as DNA, the CDR3 is TGCGCCAGCAGCACGGGGACGGATATTAAAAACATTCAGTACTTC. It yields the protein CASSTGTDIKNIQYF.

The genes are TRBV19 and TRBJ2-1; D may be TRBD2 (5 bases). In germline, CDR1 is LNHDA, CDR2 SQIVND (reference sequence). The V end was cut by 5 bases, the J end by 7 bases, with 12 bases between. This CDR3 is built from 13 residues. The CDR3 loop is CASSDRGRNEQFF. Here the CDR3 DNA reads TGTGCCAGTAGTGATCGGGGAAGAAATGAGCAGTTCTTC.